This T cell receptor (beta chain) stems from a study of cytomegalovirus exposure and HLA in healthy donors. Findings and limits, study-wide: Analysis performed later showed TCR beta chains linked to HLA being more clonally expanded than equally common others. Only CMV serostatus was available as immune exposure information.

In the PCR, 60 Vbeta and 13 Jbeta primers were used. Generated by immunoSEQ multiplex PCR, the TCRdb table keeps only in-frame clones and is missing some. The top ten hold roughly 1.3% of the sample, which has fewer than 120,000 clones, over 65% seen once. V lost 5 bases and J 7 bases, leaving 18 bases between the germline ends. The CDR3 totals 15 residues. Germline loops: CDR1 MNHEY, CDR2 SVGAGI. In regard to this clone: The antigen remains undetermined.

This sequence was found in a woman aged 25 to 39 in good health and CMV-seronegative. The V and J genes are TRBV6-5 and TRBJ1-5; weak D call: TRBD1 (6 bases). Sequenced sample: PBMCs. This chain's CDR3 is CASSTSGGTGQPQHF. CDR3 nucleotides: TGTGCCAGCAGTACCTCGGGGGGCACGGGCCAGCCCCAGCATTTT.